A selection of T cell receptor beta chains follows, all from one sample in a study of T cell responses to AZD1222 COVID-19 vaccine. Sequencing was performed with immunoSEQ multiplex PCR; in TCRdb, only in-frame clones are kept and a portion is missing. Of about 60,000 clones in the sample, roughly 84% were seen once. Sequenced material: peripheral blood, taken on day 0 of AZD1222 vaccination. The receptors stem from an adult in good health. The CDR3 runs from the conserved cysteine through the conserved F or W. Each record gives: V gene, J gene, CDR3 protein.

TRBV5-6	TRBJ2-3	CASSSGGTDTQYF
TRBV25-1	TRBJ1-5	CASSSTGRDQPQHF
TRBV7-8	TRBJ2-7	CASSPQLPEDLYYEQYF
TRBV2	TRBJ1-6	CASTETVLNSPLHF
TRBV5-6	TRBJ2-2	CASSLGDRNTGELFF
TRBV9	TRBJ1-4	CASSVGETNEKLFF
TRBV4-1	TRBJ1-2	CASSHLGRVTANYGYTF
TRBV5-1	TRBJ2-3	CASSLAYRYTDTQYF
TRBV15	TRBJ1-3	CATSRDRGGSGNTIYF
TRBV7-2	TRBJ2-3	CASSPMTGGTDTQYF
TRBV9	TRBJ1-3	CASSVGAISGNTIYF
TRBV2	TRBJ2-7	CASSENEQYF
TRBV10-3	TRBJ2-1	CAIRSSSGGSSYNEQFF
TRBV4-3	TRBJ2-6	CASSPAGFLSLANVLTF
TRBV6-5	TRBJ2-7	CASRPVGGGTEQYF
TRBV2	TRBJ2-1	CASNMLGGANEQFF
TRBV19	TRBJ1-1	CASSIEPTNTEAFF
TRBV18	TRBJ1-5	CASSPPRGIYSNQPQHF
TRBV4-1	TRBJ1-1	CASSPRGEGGTEAFF
TRBV6-5	TRBJ2-7	CASSYNSGANTYEQYF
TRBV7-9	TRBJ2-1	CASSFVTTKNPEQFF
TRBV7-6	TRBJ1-1	CASSPTPTEAFF
TRBV5-6	TRBJ1-2	CASSLAWDTARYGYTF
TRBV5-4	TRBJ1-1	CASSSPGTMRTEAFF
TRBV5-4	TRBJ2-1	CASSLVGGSEQFF
TRBV6-4	TRBJ2-1	CASSPGTWGNEQFF
TRBV28	TRBJ1-6	CASSSSAGGNSPLHF
TRBV2	TRBJ2-6	CASSREGSPGANVLTF
TRBV25-1	TRBJ1-2	CASLGHPAGYTF
TRBV11-2	TRBJ1-4	CASSFGGEKLFF
TRBV7-2	TRBJ2-2	CASSPRQGFAGELFF
TRBV4-3	TRBJ1-6	CASSQEFATGSNSPLHF
TRBV4-3	TRBJ1-4	CASSHGRRKSEKLFF
TRBV7-9	TRBJ1-1	CASSPRRQDRGGATEAFF